The clone carrying this TCR beta chain was detected many times. This sample stems from a study of blood T cell repertoires in COVID-19. Methods used by the authors: How many nucleated cells were present was estimated from reference gene primer amplification. Sequencing used immunoSEQ multiplex PCR; TCRdb keeps in-frame clones, though not all of them. That table is the source of V, J and clone size, and D and trimming were worked out from the DNA. The sample has some 150,000 clones; roughly 76% are singletons. The sample taken for sequencing was peripheral blood. This receptor was obtained from a human donor with acute or convalescent COVID-19. The donor label of this sample is uncertain.

The CDR3 here is CATSGRGDNYGYTF. DNA of the CDR3: TGTGCCACCAGTGGCAGGGGCGACAACTATGGCTACACCTTC. The genes are TRBV24-1 and TRBJ1-2, with D perhaps TRBD1 (6 bases). The length of the CDR3 is 14 residues. Looked up from germline, CDR1 is KGHDR and CDR2 is SFDVKD. The V gene lost 5 bases and the J gene lost 2 bases, with 11 bases spanning the gap.